The 30 T cell receptor beta chains below were found in one sample sequenced in a study of cytomegalovirus exposure and HLA in healthy donors. Sequenced by immunoSEQ multiplex PCR; TCRdb stores in-frame clones only, minus some. The table shows around 150,000 clones, with around 96% occurring only once. Specimen: PBMCs. These TCRs come from a woman under 30 in good health and CMV-seronegative.

V gene TRBV14 combines with J gene TRBJ1-2, with 10 bases fitting TRBD1. V lost 3 bases, J lost 4 bases, and 5 bases stayed unmatched. Per germline, CDR1 SGHDN and CDR2 FVKESK. The CDR3 consists of 15 residues. CDR3: CASSQTGGSLYGYTF. Written as DNA, the CDR3 is TGTGCCAGCAGCCAGACAGGGGGCTCTCTCTATGGCTACACCTTC.

V gene TRBV4-2 combines with J gene TRBJ2-7; D perhaps matches TRBD2 (6 bases). This CDR3 is 15 amino acids long. V was clipped by 1 base and J by 4 bases, with 14 bases between them. Germline V CDR1 and CDR2: LGHNA, YNFKEQ. CDR3: CASSQAARDSYEQYF. DNA for the CDR3: TGTGCCAGCAGCCAAGCGGCCAGGGACTCGTACGAGCAGTACTTC.

This chain joins TRBV10-3 and TRBJ1-6; no firm D call. This CDR3 has 17 residues. Germline V CDR1 and CDR2: ENHRY, SYGVKD. V was trimmed by 0 bases and J by 0 bases, leaving 9 bases between them. The CDR3: CAISESRQSSYNSPLHF. In nucleotides, the CDR3 is TGTGCCATCAGTGAGTCCAGGCAGAGCTCCTATAATTCACCCCTCCACTTT.

The chain couples TRBV20-1 to TRBJ1-2; D possibly corresponds to TRBD1 (5 bases). Germline V lookup: CDR1 DFQATT, CDR2 SNEGSKA (reference sequence). V was cut by 7 bases and J by 3 bases, with 9 bases left in between. The CDR3 runs to 11 residues. Here the CDR3 reads CSVGDYYGYTF. As DNA, the CDR3 is TGCAGTGTAGGGGACTACTATGGCTACACCTTC.

The chain links TRBV6-5 to TRBJ1-1; 8 bases align to TRBD1. Germline V gives CDR1 MNHEY, CDR2 SVGAGI. The trim removed 5 bases at V and 6 bases at J, leaving 8 bases unmatched. The CDR3 has 14 amino acids. In nucleotides, the CDR3 is TGTGCCAGCAGTCATCGGACAGGGTACCCTGAAGCTTTCTTT. Its protein is CASSHRTGYPEAFF.

The chain couples TRBV5-6 to TRBJ2-3; the D gene is possibly TRBD2 (5 bases). Between the trimmed V and J ends, which lost 0 bases and 2 bases, there was a span of 7 bases. The CDR3 has 14 amino acids. Germline V CDR1 and CDR2: SGHDT, YYEEEE. In nucleotides, the CDR3 is TGTGCCAGCAGCTTGGAGACTAACACAGATACGCAGTATTTT. Residues: CASSLETNTDTQYF.

The chain couples TRBV11-2 to TRBJ1-2; 7 nucleotides line up with TRBD1. Germline values: CDR1 SGHAT, CDR2 FQNNGV. Unmatched junction bases numbered 10, after V lost 1 base and J lost 8 bases. The CDR3 loop spans 15 amino acids. Written as DNA, the CDR3 is TGTGCCAGCAGCTTAGGGGGGCAGGGGGTGCGCGGCTACACCTTC. Protein: CASSLGGQGVRGYTF. Based on the CDR3 plus reference TRBV11-2 and TRBJ1-2, the full variable domain is EAGVAQSPRYKIIEKRQSVAFWCNPISGHATLYWYQQILGQGPKLLIQFQNNGVVDDSQLPKDRFSAERLKGVDSTLKIQPAKLEDSAVYLCASSLGGQGVRGYTFGSGTRLTVV.

This chain uses TRBV5-1 with TRBJ1-3, with TRBD1 matching over 9 bases. Germline lookup yields CDR1 SGHRS and CDR2 YFSETQ. The CDR3 runs to 15 residues. V dropped 2 bases and J dropped 4; count of bases not matched to a gene: 4. DNA of the CDR3: TGCGCCAGCAGCTTAAACAGGGGGCAAGGAAACACCATATATTTT. It translates to CASSLNRGQGNTIYF.

This chain links TRBV5-1 with TRBJ2-1, with 7 bases lining up with TRBD2. CDR3 length: 14 residues. V shed 0 bases, J shed 4 bases, and the junction held 1 base outside the gene matches. Germline V gene data show CDR1 as SGHRS and CDR2 as YFSETQ. DNA for the CDR3: TGCGCCAGCAGCTTGGGTAGCGGGTACAATGAGCAGTTCTTC. Its protein product is CASSLGSGYNEQFF.

The chain combines TRBV2 with TRBJ2-2; 8 bases are a match to TRBD1. Per germline, CDR1 SNHLY and CDR2 FYNNEI. The junction had 3 bases not matched to a gene; V was cut back by 6 bases and J by 0 bases. The CDR3 spans 15 residues. Here the CDR3 reads CASRRQGPNTGELFF. The CDR3 DNA reads TGTGCCAGCAGGAGACAGGGGCCGAACACCGGGGAGCTGTTTTTT.

The chain joins TRBV5-1 to TRBJ2-1; no reliable D call. V was trimmed by 7 bases and J by 3 bases, leaving 14 bases between them. The CDR3 covers 14 residues. CDR1 SGHRS and CDR2 YFSETQ come from the germline V gene. CDR3: CASGIGVNYNEQFF. The CDR3 nucleotides read TGCGCCAGCGGTATCGGTGTTAACTACAATGAGCAGTTCTTC.

This chain joins TRBV6-6 and TRBJ2-7; TRBD1 is a possible D gene (6 bases). The germline gives CDR1 MNHNY, CDR2 SVGAGI (reference sequence). The CDR3 loop spans 14 amino acids. V shed 6 bases and J shed 2 bases, with 14 bases lying between them. The DNA for the CDR3 is TGTGCCAGCAGGAAACAGGGAACCACCTACGAGCAGTACTTC. Translated: CASRKQGTTYEQYF.

The J gene is TRBJ1-1, the V gene TRBV25-1, with a tentative D call TRBD1 (6 bases). The CDR3 totals 15 residues. The germline gives CDR1 MGHDK, CDR2 SYGVNS. V lost 7 bases and J lost 1, with 16 bases in between. CDR3 amino acids: CASTPTGIRNTEAFF. The CDR3 nucleotides read TGTGCCAGCACCCCGACAGGCATCAGGAACACTGAAGCTTTCTTT.

The gene calls are TRBV11-2 and TRBJ2-7; 12 bases align to TRBD2. This CDR3 is 14 amino acids long. The germline V gene encodes CDR1 SGHAT and CDR2 FQNNGV. The junction had 3 bases not matched to a gene; V was cut back by 4 bases and J by 5 bases. The CDR3 sequence is CASSSRTSGDEQYF. The CDR3 nucleotides are TGTGCCAGCAGCTCCCGGACTAGCGGGGACGAGCAGTACTTC.

The CDR3 sequence is CASSLLAGARAGELFF. For the CDR3, the DNA is TGTGCCAGCAGTTTATTGGCGGGGGCAAGGGCCGGGGAGCTGTTTTTT. V is TRBV27 and J is TRBJ2-2; the D gene is possibly TRBD2 (7 bases). Trimming cost V 1 base and J 6 bases, with 15 bases left between them. CDR1 is MNHEY and CDR2 is SMNVEV in the germline V gene (reference sequence). The CDR3 has 16 amino acids.

The V and J genes are TRBV7-2 and TRBJ2-7; the match to TRBD1 covers 9 bases. The length of the CDR3 is 14 residues. In germline, CDR1 is SGHTA, CDR2 FQGNSA. Trimming removed 3 bases from V and 3 bases from J; junction bases left unmatched: 3. In DNA form, the CDR3 reads TGTGCCAGCAGCTTGGGACAGGGCGGCTACGAGCAGTACTTC. This codes for CASSLGQGGYEQYF.

The gene calls are TRBV6-5 and TRBJ1-1, with TRBD1 matching over 11 bases. The CDR3 extends over 16 amino acids. CDR1 and CDR2 (germline): MNHEY, SVGAGI. With 2 bases clipped from V and 4 bases from J, the junction kept 6 bases outside the gene matches. CDR3 region: CASSYGYGTGGTEAFF. Here the CDR3 DNA reads TGTGCCAGCAGTTACGGCTACGGGACAGGGGGCACTGAAGCTTTCTTT.

V is TRBV18 and J is TRBJ1-6, with D maybe TRBD1 (6 bases). The V end was cut by 2 bases, the J end by 5 bases, with 7 bases between. CDR3 length: 14 amino acids. The germline gives CDR1 KGHSH, CDR2 LQKENI. The CDR3 bases are TGTGCCAGCTCACCAAACAGGGATAATTCACCCCTCCACTTT. It specifies CASSPNRDNSPLHF.

The V and J genes are TRBV6-5 and TRBJ1-2; 11 positions agree with TRBD1. Germline lookup yields CDR1 MNHEY and CDR2 SVGAGI. The CDR3 loop spans 15 amino acids. The V gene end was trimmed by 6 bases and the J gene end by 0 bases; junction bases not matched to a gene: 3. The CDR3 DNA is TGTGCCAGCAGAGGACAGGGGGCGGCTAACTATGGCTACACCTTC. It encodes CASRGQGAANYGYTF.

V and J are TRBV5-1 and TRBJ2-7, with 10 bases fitting TRBD2. V gave up 0 bases and J gave up 2 bases; unmatched junction bases: 2. CDR3 length equals 15 residues. Per germline, CDR1 SGHRS and CDR2 YFSETQ. CDR3 sequence: CASSLASGGTYEQYF. The CDR3 bases are TGCGCCAGCAGCTTGGCTAGCGGGGGAACCTACGAGCAGTACTTC.

This chain connects TRBV15 to TRBJ2-5; 8 positions agree with TRBD2. The J segment lost 5 bases and the V segment lost 3 bases, leaving 17 bases of the junction unmatched. CDR3 length: 18 amino acids. Germline values: CDR1 LNHNV, CDR2 YYDKDF (reference sequence). CDR3 protein: CATSRGRGGLTSGETQYF. The CDR3 region has the DNA TGTGCCACCAGCAGGGGGCGCGGGGGGCTAACATCGGGCGAGACCCAGTACTTC.

The rearrangement uses TRBV2 and TRBJ2-2; D remains unclear. CDR1 SNHLY and CDR2 FYNNEI come from the germline V gene. The CDR3 is made up of 12 amino acids. The germline V and J ends were trimmed by 6 bases and 2 bases, with 4 bases remaining between them. The CDR3 loop reads CASSVNTGELFF. DNA for the CDR3: TGTGCCAGCAGCGTTAACACCGGGGAGCTGTTTTTT.

The gene calls are TRBV19 and TRBJ2-1; TRBD1 matches at 8 bases. Germline CDR1 LNHDA, CDR2 SQIVND (reference sequence). The CDR3 contains 13 residues. V lost 10 bases and J lost 7; bases outside the gene matches: 9. This chain's CDR3 is CATRTGLPNEQFF. The DNA of the CDR3 is TGTGCCACCCGGACAGGGCTTCCTAATGAGCAGTTCTTC.

V usage is TRBV7-3 and J usage is TRBJ2-3; unclear D gene. Germline V lookup: CDR1 SGHTA, CDR2 FQGTGA. CDR3 size: 16 residues. With 2 bases removed from V and 1 base from J, the gap between germline ends came to 13 bases. The CDR3 loop is CASSLGPGFGTDTQYF. DNA for the CDR3: TGTGCCAGCAGCTTAGGTCCCGGGTTCGGCACAGATACGCAGTATTTT.

The chain recombines TRBV7-2 with TRBJ1-3; 7 bases match TRBD1. V was pared by 1 base and J by 0 bases, with 6 bases of the junction left unmatched. The CDR3 sequence is 17 residues long. The germline gives CDR1 SGHTA, CDR2 FQGNSA. CDR3 protein: CASSLGQGPSSGNTIYF. The CDR3 DNA reads TGTGCCAGCAGCTTAGGACAGGGACCGAGCTCTGGAAACACCATATATTTT.

The gene calls are TRBV6-5 and TRBJ1-2; perhaps TRBD1 as D (5 bases). Between the trimmed V and J ends, which lost 6 bases and 7 bases, there was a span of 18 bases. Germline V gene lookup returns CDR1 MNHEY and CDR2 SVGAGI. The CDR3 is 14 residues long. CDR3 amino acids: CASRRIQGGGGYTF. The DNA of the CDR3 is TGTGCCAGCAGACGTATTCAGGGAGGAGGTGGCTACACCTTC.

The chain joins TRBV9 to TRBJ2-5, with 7 positions matching TRBD2. CDR3 length equals 14 residues. The V segment lost 0 bases and the J segment 4 bases; nucleotides outside the gene matches: 3. CDR1 and CDR2 (germline): SGDLS, YYNGEE. CDR3 nucleotides: TGTGCCAGCAGCGTAGCGGGGGGTTCAGAGACCCAGTACTTC. This codes for CASSVAGGSETQYF.

This clone was recorded only once. J is TRBJ1-1 and V is TRBV5-1; D not certain. V lost 0 bases and J lost 6, with 12 bases in between. In germline, CDR1 is SGHRS, CDR2 YFSETQ. This CDR3 spans 14 amino acids. The CDR3 coding sequence is TGCGCCAGCAGCTTGGCTGGGAGCTATGCTGAAGCTTTCTTT. Its translation: CASSLAGSYAEAFF.

The gene calls are TRBV27 and TRBJ1-2, with a weak D call TRBD1 (6 bases). V was cut by 3 bases and J by 5 bases, with 19 bases left in between. The CDR3 consists of 16 residues. Germline V gene data show CDR1 as MNHEY and CDR2 as SMNVEV (reference sequence). Written as DNA, the CDR3 is TGTGCCAGCAGTTTGACTACAGGGACGGGGCGGTATGGCTACACCTTC. Its protein is CASSLTTGTGRYGYTF.

The rearrangement uses TRBV4-3 and TRBJ2-7, with 11 bases that match TRBD2. Germline lookup yields CDR1 LGHNA and CDR2 YSLEER. The CDR3 runs to 16 residues. After removal of 1 base from V and 2 bases from J, the junction contained 4 bases not matched to a gene. The CDR3 sequence: CASSQATSGGPYEQYF. In DNA, the CDR3 is TGCGCCAGCAGCCAAGCCACTAGCGGGGGACCCTACGAGCAGTACTTC.